One and the same sample provided the 13 T cell receptor beta chains below, sequenced in a study of blood T cell repertoires in COVID-19. TCRdb keeps only in-frame clones here, not all; method: immunoSEQ multiplex PCR. The data hold about 110,000 clones, with around 80% observed a single time. The sequencing input was peripheral blood. These receptors all stem from a man aged 70-80 years with acute or convalescent COVID-19.

The chain carries TRBV6-5 and TRBJ2-5; D unclear. Germline CDR1 and CDR2: MNHEY and SVGAGI. The germline V and J ends were trimmed by 9 bases and 7 bases, with 18 bases remaining between them. The CDR3 loop spans 13 amino acids. As DNA, the CDR3 is TGTGCCAGTTCCTCCGGTACTTCGGGGACCCAGTACTTC. Encoded protein: CASSSGTSGTQYF.

In this sample, this clone turned up a few times. V is TRBV18 and J is TRBJ1-3; 7 bases map to TRBD1. CDR3 length equals 14 residues. V was clipped by 8 bases and J by 0 bases; unmatched bases: 4. Looked up from germline, CDR1 is KGHSH and CDR2 is LQKENI. Here the CDR3 reads CASEQGSSGNTIYF. The DNA of the CDR3 is TGTGCCAGCGAACAGGGGAGCTCTGGAAACACCATATATTTT. Based on the CDR3 plus reference TRBV18 and TRBJ1-3, the full variable domain is NAGVMQNPRHLVRRRGQEARLRCSPMKGHSHVYWYRQLPEEGLKFMVYLQKENIIDESGMPKERFSAEFPKEGPSILRIQQVVRGDSAAYFCASEQGSSGNTIYFGEGSWLTVV.

V and J are TRBV3-1 (or the pseudogene TRBV3-2) and TRBJ2-2, with D uncertain. Per germline, CDR1 LGHDT and CDR2 YNNKEL (reference sequence). Between the trimmed V and J ends, which lost 6 bases and 8 bases, there was a span of 10 bases. This CDR3 contains 12 residues. CDR3 protein: CASRSDGGELFF. CDR3 in DNA: TGTGCCAGCAGGTCCGACGGGGGGGAGCTGTTTTTT.

The chain couples TRBV6-5 to TRBJ2-7, with D possibly matching TRBD1 (6 bases). Trimming removed 6 bases from V and 1 base from J, with 16 bases in between. This CDR3 spans 15 amino acids. Germline CDR1 is MNHEY and CDR2 is SVGAGI. The CDR3 is CASSPVTGKSYEQYF. CDR3 bases: TGTGCCAGCAGCCCGGTTACAGGGAAATCCTACGAGCAGTACTTC.

The CDR3 loop reads CASSMNGGRERAFF. DNA for the CDR3: TGCGCCAGCAGCATGAATGGGGGTCGGGAGAGAGCTTTCTTT. The chain joins TRBV5-1 to TRBJ1-1, with D possibly TRBD1 on 5 matching bases. Germline CDR1 and CDR2: SGHRS and YFSETQ. Deletions cut 4 bases from V and 10 bases from J, with 20 bases between. This CDR3 has 14 amino acids.

The chain has TRBV6-8 and TRBJ1-6, with 10 bases matching TRBD1. The V gene's germline CDR1 is MNHGY and CDR2 SAAAGT. The V and J ends lost 6 bases and 7 bases, in that order; junction bases with no gene match: 3. This CDR3 is 14 amino acids long. CDR3 amino acids: CASSQDRGNSPLHF. CDR3 nucleotide sequence: TGTGCCAGCAGCCAGGACAGGGGGAATTCACCCCTCCACTTT.

This clone appeared a single time. The V gene is TRBV6-6, the J gene TRBJ2-1, with D perhaps TRBD2 (6 bases). CDR1 and CDR2 (germline): MNHNY, SVGAGI (reference sequence). The CDR3 length is 14 residues. V lost 7 bases to trimming and J lost 9 bases, with 19 bases between them. The CDR3 coding sequence is TGTGCCAGCATCCCGACTAGTTCCCGTTTTGAGCAGTTCTTC. Translating it yields CASIPTSSRFEQFF.

The chain couples TRBV27 to TRBJ2-3, with 7 bases identical to TRBD1. Per the germline V gene, CDR1 is MNHEY and CDR2 is SMNVEV (reference sequence). V trimming: 5 bases; J trimming: 2 bases; junction bases outside the gene matches: 4. This CDR3 has 14 residues. CDR3 bases: TGTGCCAGCAGTGGACAGGACCCCACAGATACGCAGTATTTT. It specifies CASSGQDPTDTQYF.

V gene TRBV5-1 combines with J gene TRBJ1-2; 8 bases fit TRBD1. The CDR3 is 15 residues long. Germline values: CDR1 SGHRS, CDR2 YFSETQ. V was pared by 3 bases and J by 0 bases, with 4 bases of the junction left unmatched. The CDR3 reads CASSSTGVANYGYTF. The CDR3 region has the DNA TGCGCCAGCAGCTCGACAGGGGTAGCTAACTATGGCTACACCTTC.

This clone was detected a few times. CDR3 sequence reads: CAIRGANEKLFF. As DNA, the CDR3 is TGTGCCATCCGTGGAGCGAATGAAAAACTGTTTTTT. This sequence joins TRBV10-3 and TRBJ1-4; D uncertain. Germline V gene sequence: CDR1 ENHRY, CDR2 SYGVKD. This CDR3 has 12 amino acids. Trimming pared 8 bases from V and 5 bases from J, leaving 9 bases between.

The V and J genes are TRBV18 and TRBJ1-2; D is perhaps TRBD1 (6 bases). The CDR3 has 16 residues. Trimming took 6 bases from V and 7 from J, leaving 24 bases between them. CDR1 is KGHSH, CDR2 LQKENI, per germline. CDR3 in amino acids: CASSSASRGQAVGYTF. CDR3 nucleotides: TGTGCCAGCTCGAGTGCTAGCAGGGGCCAAGCCGTTGGCTACACCTTC. Based on the CDR3 plus reference TRBV18 and TRBJ1-2, the full variable domain is NAGVMQNPRHLVRRRGQEARLRCSPMKGHSHVYWYRQLPEEGLKFMVYLQKENIIDESGMPKERFSAEFPKEGPSILRIQQVVRGDSAAYFCASSSASRGQAVGYTFGSGTRLTVV.

The chain employs TRBV11-2 and TRBJ1-5; 8 bases line up with TRBD1. V dropped 6 bases and J dropped 5; count of bases not matched to a gene: 9. The CDR3 loop spans 15 amino acids. Germline V lookup: CDR1 SGHAT, CDR2 FQNNGV. The CDR3 bases are TGTGCCAGCAGTTCCGGACAGGGCCCCTATCAGCCCCAGCATTTT. Its protein is CASSSGQGPYQPQHF.

The chain recombines TRBV29-1 with TRBJ1-1; 8 bases map to TRBD1. Trimming at V came to 6 bases and at J to 1 base, leaving 7 bases not matched to a gene. The length of the CDR3 is 14 residues. The germline V gene encodes CDR1 SQVTM and CDR2 ANQGSEA. CDR3 sequence (DNA): TGCAGCGTCACCCGACAGGGGTCGAACACTGAAGCTTTCTTT. Translating it yields CSVTRQGSNTEAFF.